Each of the 6 T cell receptor beta chains below was sequenced from the same sample in a study of blood T cell repertoires in COVID-19. TCRdb's table, derived via immunoSEQ multiplex PCR, lists solely in-frame clones and lacks some. The table lists almost 350,000 clones, approximately 89% of them singletons. The source material was peripheral blood. Receptor source: a woman aged 60-75 years with COVID-19, enrolled during active disease.

This chain connects TRBV4-1 to TRBJ1-2; 10 nucleotides line up with TRBD1. The V gene's germline CDR1 is MGHRA and CDR2 YSYEKL. This CDR3 is 17 amino acids long. The trim removed 1 base at V and 4 bases at J, leaving 9 bases unmatched. CDR3 sequence: CASSQASRQGAGYGYTF. The CDR3, as DNA: TGCGCCAGCAGCCAAGCGTCTAGACAGGGGGCAGGCTATGGCTACACCTTC.

The rearrangement links TRBV5-1 to TRBJ1-2; maybe TRBD1 (5 bases). There are 16 residues in the CDR3. Germline V gene sequence: CDR1 SGHRS, CDR2 YFSETQ. The germline V and J ends were trimmed by 5 bases and 2 bases, with 19 bases remaining between them. Here the CDR3 reads CASSQTAGPANYGYTF. As DNA, the CDR3 is TGCGCCAGCAGTCAGACAGCGGGACCCGCGAACTATGGCTACACCTTC.

There are a few counts of this clone. The V call is TRBV18, the J call TRBJ1-5; D unresolved. Germline V lookup: CDR1 KGHSH, CDR2 LQKENI. Trimming took 2 bases from V and 1 from J, leaving 12 bases between them. CDR3 length: 16 amino acids. The CDR3 loop reads CASSPVPPISNQPQHF. CDR3 DNA sequence: TGTGCCAGCTCACCAGTTCCCCCCATCAGCAATCAGCCCCAGCATTTT.

This clone was found once. V gene TRBV7-9 combines with J gene TRBJ1-4, with 10 bases identical to TRBD1. The V gene end was trimmed by 5 bases and the J gene end by 6 bases; junction bases not matched to a gene: 3. Per the germline V gene, CDR1 is SEHNR and CDR2 is FQNEAQ (reference sequence). The length of the CDR3 is 14 residues. For the CDR3, the DNA is TGTGCCAGCAGCGCGGGACAGGGGTATGAAAAACTGTTTTTT. Residues: CASSAGQGYEKLFF.

Here the CDR3 DNA reads TGTGCCAGCAGTTTATCCGGCCCGCGGCCAGATACGCAGTATTTT. It is translated as CASSLSGPRPDTQYF. The chain is built from TRBV27 and TRBJ2-3; D is unresolved. The V gene's germline CDR1 is MNHEY and CDR2 SMNVEV (reference sequence). The CDR3 spans 15 residues. V was trimmed by 0 bases and J by 4 bases, leaving 11 bases between them.

The table lists this clone with a few counts. The V call is TRBV3-1 (or the pseudogene TRBV3-2), the J call TRBJ1-5; D perhaps matches TRBD1 (6 bases). CDR1 and CDR2 from the germline V gene are LGHDT and YNNKEL (reference sequence). Trimming removed 1 base from V and 6 bases from J, with 13 bases in between. CDR3 length equals 15 residues. The CDR3 sequence: CASSQGAGGAQPQHF. The DNA for the CDR3 is TGTGCCAGCAGCCAAGGAGCGGGGGGCGCTCAGCCCCAGCATTTT.